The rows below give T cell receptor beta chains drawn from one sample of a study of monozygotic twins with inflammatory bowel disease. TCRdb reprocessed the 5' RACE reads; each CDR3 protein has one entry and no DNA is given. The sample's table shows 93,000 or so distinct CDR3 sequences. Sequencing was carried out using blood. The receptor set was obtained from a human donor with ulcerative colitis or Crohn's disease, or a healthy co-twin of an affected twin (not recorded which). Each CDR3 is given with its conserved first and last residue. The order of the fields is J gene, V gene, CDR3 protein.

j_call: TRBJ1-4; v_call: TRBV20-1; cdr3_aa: CSARPQGRASTNEKLFF
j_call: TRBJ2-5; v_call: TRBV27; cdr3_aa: CASSRRHLLETQYF
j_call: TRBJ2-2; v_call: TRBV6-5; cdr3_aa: CASLGQYTGELFF
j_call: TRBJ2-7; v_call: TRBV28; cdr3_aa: CASGSLADSYEQYF
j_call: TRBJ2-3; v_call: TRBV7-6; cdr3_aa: CASSSRRQDQMGTDTQYF
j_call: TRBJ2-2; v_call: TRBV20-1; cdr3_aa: CSATEATFTGELFF
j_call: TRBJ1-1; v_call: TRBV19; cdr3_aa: CASCDGGDTEAFF
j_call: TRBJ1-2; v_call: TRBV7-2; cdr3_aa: CASSSDRSYGYTF
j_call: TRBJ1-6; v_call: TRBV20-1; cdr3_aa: CSARTVRGDTYNSPLHF
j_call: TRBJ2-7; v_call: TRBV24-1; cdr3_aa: CATSTGPLGEQYF
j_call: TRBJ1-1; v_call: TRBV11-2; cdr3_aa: CASRPGYQNTEAFF
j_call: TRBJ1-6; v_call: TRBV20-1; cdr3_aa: CSASSQGGGNSPLHF
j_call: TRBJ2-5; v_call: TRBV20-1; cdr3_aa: CSARNSVQETQYF
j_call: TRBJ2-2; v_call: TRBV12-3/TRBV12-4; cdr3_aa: CASSALFNSGELFF
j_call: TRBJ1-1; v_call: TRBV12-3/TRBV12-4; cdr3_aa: CASSQTGGPEAFF
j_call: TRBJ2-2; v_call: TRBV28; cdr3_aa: CASSPRTTGELFF
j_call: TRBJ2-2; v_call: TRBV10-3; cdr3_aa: CAISEWALNTGELFF
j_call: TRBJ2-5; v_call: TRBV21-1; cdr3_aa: CASSKRSSGKLETQYF
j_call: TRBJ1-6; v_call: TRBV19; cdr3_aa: CASSTGQENSPLHF
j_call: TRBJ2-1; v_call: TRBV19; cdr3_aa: CASSRHRVSSYNEQFF
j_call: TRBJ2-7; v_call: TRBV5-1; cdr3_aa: CASSLARTSGRARSEQYF
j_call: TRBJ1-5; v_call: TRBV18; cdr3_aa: CASSPSLNQPQHF
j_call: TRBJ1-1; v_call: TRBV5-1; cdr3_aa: CASSLGQTNTEAFF
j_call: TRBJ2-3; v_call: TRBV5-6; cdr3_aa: CASALGSLSTDTQYF
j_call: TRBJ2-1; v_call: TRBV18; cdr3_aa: CASSPWRASYNEQFF
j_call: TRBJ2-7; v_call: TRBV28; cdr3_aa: CASSASAGGSYEQYF
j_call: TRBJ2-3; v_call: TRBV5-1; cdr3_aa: CASSLEGLAGADTQYF
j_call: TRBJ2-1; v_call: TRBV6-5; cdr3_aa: CASSYESYNEQFF
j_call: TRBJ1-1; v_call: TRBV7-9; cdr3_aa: CASSGHMNTEAFF
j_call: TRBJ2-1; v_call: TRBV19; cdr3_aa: CASSKPSGPPHEQFF
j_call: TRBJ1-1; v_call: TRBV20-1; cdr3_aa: CSVRGRVTEAFF